This record looks at one T cell receptor (beta chain) sequence and its context. The data are from a study of shared clonotypes between healthy human individuals. Those who donated, Caucasian adults without exception, all lived in Nashville, Tennessee. For every subset, genomic DNA was evenly distributed across several immunoSEQ plates. In replicate PCRs of sorted subsets, about 190 ng DNA, some 28,000 T cell genomes, was used. Clones were sequenced by immunoSEQ multiplex PCR, and TCRdb holds only the in-frame ones, with some missing. The sample has roughly 2 million clones; roughly 96% are singletons. The specimen sequenced was naive CD4+ T cells sorted from blood. Indicated subset: CD45RA+ positively selected. The sequence was obtained from a man younger than 35 in good health.

CDR3 sequence reads: CASSVGATVNYGYTF. CDR3 coding DNA: TGTGCCAGCAGCGTAGGAGCAACAGTCAACTATGGCTACACCTTC. The rearrangement links TRBV9 to TRBJ1-2; D ambiguous. V lost 0 bases and J 2 bases, leaving 11 bases between the germline ends. Germline values: CDR1 SGDLS, CDR2 YYNGEE. The CDR3 sequence is 15 residues long.